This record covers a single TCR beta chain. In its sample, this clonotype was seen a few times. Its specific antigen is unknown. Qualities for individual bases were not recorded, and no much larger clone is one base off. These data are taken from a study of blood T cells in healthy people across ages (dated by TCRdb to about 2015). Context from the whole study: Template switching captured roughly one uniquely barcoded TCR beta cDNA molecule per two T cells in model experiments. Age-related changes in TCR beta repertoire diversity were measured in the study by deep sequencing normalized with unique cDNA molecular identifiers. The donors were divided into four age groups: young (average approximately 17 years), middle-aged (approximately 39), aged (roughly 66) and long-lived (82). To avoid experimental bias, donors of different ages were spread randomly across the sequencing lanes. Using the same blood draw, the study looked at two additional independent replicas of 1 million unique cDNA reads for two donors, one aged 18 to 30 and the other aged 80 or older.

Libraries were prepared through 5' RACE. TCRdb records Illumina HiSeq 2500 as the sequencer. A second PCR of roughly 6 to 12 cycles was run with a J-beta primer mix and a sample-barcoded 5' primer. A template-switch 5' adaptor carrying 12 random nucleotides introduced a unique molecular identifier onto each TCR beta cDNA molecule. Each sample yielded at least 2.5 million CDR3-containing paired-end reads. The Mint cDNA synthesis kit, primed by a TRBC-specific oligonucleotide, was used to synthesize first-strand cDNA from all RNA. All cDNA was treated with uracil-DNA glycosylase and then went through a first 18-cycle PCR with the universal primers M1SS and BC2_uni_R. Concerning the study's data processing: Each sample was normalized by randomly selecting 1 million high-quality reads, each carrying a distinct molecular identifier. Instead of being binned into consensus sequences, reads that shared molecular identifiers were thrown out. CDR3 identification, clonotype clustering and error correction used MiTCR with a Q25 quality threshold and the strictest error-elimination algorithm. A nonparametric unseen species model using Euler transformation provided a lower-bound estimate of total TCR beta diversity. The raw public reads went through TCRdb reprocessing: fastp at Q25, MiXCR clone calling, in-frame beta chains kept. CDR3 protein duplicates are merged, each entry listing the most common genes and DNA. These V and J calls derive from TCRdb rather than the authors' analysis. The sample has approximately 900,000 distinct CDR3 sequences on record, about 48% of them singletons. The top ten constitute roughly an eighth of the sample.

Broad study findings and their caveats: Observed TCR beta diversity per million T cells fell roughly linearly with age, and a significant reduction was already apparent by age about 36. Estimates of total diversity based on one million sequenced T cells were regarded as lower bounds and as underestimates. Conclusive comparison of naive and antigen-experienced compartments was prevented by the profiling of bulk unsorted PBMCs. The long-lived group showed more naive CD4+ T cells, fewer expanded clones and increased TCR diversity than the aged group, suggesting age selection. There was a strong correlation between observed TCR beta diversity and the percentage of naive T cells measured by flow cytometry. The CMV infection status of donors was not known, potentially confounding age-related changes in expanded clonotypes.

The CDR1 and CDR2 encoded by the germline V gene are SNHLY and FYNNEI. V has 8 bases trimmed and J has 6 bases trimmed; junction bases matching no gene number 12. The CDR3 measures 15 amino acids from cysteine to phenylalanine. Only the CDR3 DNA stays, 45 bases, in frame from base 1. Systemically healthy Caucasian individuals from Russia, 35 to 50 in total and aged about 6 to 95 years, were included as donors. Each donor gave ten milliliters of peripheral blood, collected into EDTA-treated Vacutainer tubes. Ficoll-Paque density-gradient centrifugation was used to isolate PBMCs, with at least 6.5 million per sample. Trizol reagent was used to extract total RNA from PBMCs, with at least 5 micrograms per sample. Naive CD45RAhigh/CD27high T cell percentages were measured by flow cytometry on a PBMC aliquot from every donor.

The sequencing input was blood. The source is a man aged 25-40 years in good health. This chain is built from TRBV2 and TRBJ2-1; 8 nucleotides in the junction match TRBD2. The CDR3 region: CASVRETSVGNEQFF. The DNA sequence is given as TGTGCCAGCGTGCGTGAGACTAGCGTCGGCAATGAGCAGTTCTTC.